This T cell receptor beta chain was captured in a study of blood T cell repertoires in COVID-19. Study-wide context: Sources were T cells, B-cell-depleted T cells, or PBMCs; the material itself was cDNA or gDNA.

The CDR3 contains 16 residues. V was pared by 5 bases and J by 5 bases, with 14 bases of the junction left unmatched. Per germline, CDR1 LNHNV and CDR2 YYDKDF (reference sequence). In the authors' methods: Estimation of nucleated cell counts relied on the amplification of reference gene primers. Using immunoSEQ multiplex PCR, the repertoire was profiled, and TCRdb retains in-frame clones only, with some absent. V and J calls and clone size are given by that table; D and trimming were obtained from the DNA. This sample has tens of thousands of clones, with over 75% found just once. The sequenced material came from peripheral blood. The gene calls are TRBV15 and TRBJ2-7; 8 nucleotides agree with TRBD1. The TCR sequence derives from a man aged 45 to 65 with active COVID-19. CDR3 protein: CATSPSTGVTWDEQYF. CDR3 sequence (DNA): TGTGCCACCAGCCCGTCGACAGGGGTGACCTGGGACGAGCAGTACTTC.